This TCR beta chain emerged from a study of Ad26.COV2.S vaccination and SARS-CoV-2 variants. The overall study: Enrolled in COV1001, the donor was in the Ad26.COV2.S trial arm, which received the vaccine. General study findings and limits: Spike-specific CD8+ and CD4+ T cell responses reportedly showed substantial breadth after vaccination. Vaccine recipients showed a spike-specific TCR breadth that was higher than in placebo recipients.

Treatment here: 19 received Ad26.COV2.S at low or high dose, single or two shots; 5 received placebo; per-sample allocation not given. Samples came from day 63 after the first vaccine or placebo injection. Comment on this clone: The antigen is unknown.

Here immunoSEQ multiplex PCR was the method, and the copy in TCRdb shows in-frame clones only, minus some. The sample consists of under 550,000 clones, about nine tenths of them appearing once. Losses at the gene ends were 0 bases for V and 4 bases for J; bases not matched to a gene: 3. Germline assignment: CDR1 SGHVS and CDR2 FQNEAQ. The CDR3 contains 15 residues. The chain links TRBV7-8 to TRBJ1-5; 7 positions match TRBD1. This sequence was found in a person between 18 and 65 years old who received the Ad26.COV2.S COVID-19 vaccine or a placebo. The material sequenced was peripheral blood, taken in a trial of Ad26.COV2.S vaccine versus placebo. The CDR3 nucleotides read TGTGCCAGCAGCTTAGCGTTGACAGGGAATCAGCCCCAGCATTTT. Translated, it gives CASSLALTGNQPQHF.